One and the same sample provided the 16 T cell receptor beta chains below, sequenced in a study of cytomegalovirus exposure and HLA in healthy donors. Use of 60 Vbeta and 13 Jbeta primers characterized the PCR. Sequenced by immunoSEQ multiplex PCR; TCRdb stores in-frame clones only, minus some. The repertoire has tens of thousands of clones, about three quarters of them found once; the top ten carry 4.6%. The material sequenced was PBMCs. All receptors derive from a woman in her thirties or forties in good health and CMV-seropositive.

The sample holds one count of this clone. The J gene is TRBJ2-7, the V gene TRBV6-1; perhaps TRBD2 as D (6 bases). V lost 2 bases to trimming and J lost 4 bases, with 21 bases between them. The CDR3 is made up of 17 amino acids. From germline, CDR1 is MNHNS and CDR2 SASEGT. CDR3 protein: CASSEIAPTSSGYEQYF. The CDR3 DNA follows: TGTGCCAGCAGTGAAATTGCCCCCACTAGCTCCGGATACGAGCAGTACTTC.

The chain has TRBV7-3 and TRBJ2-2; D might be TRBD2 (5 bases). Trimming took off 3 bases at V and 5 bases at J, with 7 bases between the two ends. This CDR3 has 13 amino acids. Germline CDR1 SGHTA, CDR2 FQGTGA. In DNA form, the CDR3 reads TGTGCCAGCAGCTTTGGGGAGACCGGGGAGCTGTTTTTT. This codes for CASSFGETGELFF. The complete variable domain, with remaining parts taken from reference TRBV7-3 and TRBJ2-2, reads GAGVSQTPSNKVTEKGKYVELRCDPISGHTALYWYRQSLGQGPEFLIYFQGTGAADDSGLPNDRFFAVRPEGSVSTLKIQRTERGDSAVYLCASSFGETGELFFGEGSRLTVL.

The V call is TRBV5-4, the J call TRBJ2-1, with 7 bases matching TRBD2. V was clipped by 1 base and J by 1 base; unmatched bases: 5. From germline, CDR1 is SGHNT and CDR2 YYREEE (reference sequence). The CDR3 has 16 residues. CDR3 sequence: CASSLTGGGSYNEQFF. CDR3 DNA sequence: TGTGCCAGCAGCTTGACGGGAGGTGGATCCTACAATGAGCAGTTCTTC.

The CDR3 spells CASSGLAEETQYF. The CDR3 DNA reads TGTGCCAGCAGTGGACTAGCGGAAGAGACCCAGTACTTC. This chain uses TRBV6-5 with TRBJ2-5; TRBD2 matches 10 bases. CDR3 length: 13 residues. The V gene's germline CDR1 is MNHEY and CDR2 SVGAGI. With 5 bases clipped from V and 3 bases from J, the junction kept 0 bases outside the gene matches.

The rearrangement joins TRBV14 to TRBJ2-1; 10 bases fit TRBD2. This CDR3 has 16 residues. Germline loops: CDR1 SGHDN, CDR2 FVKESK. Trimming took 0 bases from V and 8 from J; bases not matched to a gene: 7. In DNA, the CDR3 is TGTGCCAGCAGCCAAGAAGGGACTAGCGCGTTTGATGAGCAGTTCTTC. Residues: CASSQEGTSAFDEQFF.

The V gene is TRBV6-1, the J gene TRBJ1-2; a possible D gene is TRBD1 (5 bases). Trimming pared 1 base from V and 2 bases from J, leaving 14 bases between. CDR1 and CDR2 from the germline V gene are MNHNS and SASEGT. CDR3 length: 16 residues. Written as DNA, the CDR3 is TGTGCCAGCAGTGAAGTCAAGGGGTGGAGAAACTATGGCTACACCTTC. It specifies CASSEVKGWRNYGYTF.

This clone was detected many times. The rearrangement uses TRBV6-1 and TRBJ2-2, with D unresolved. Trimming removed 4 bases from V and 4 bases from J, with 16 bases in between. Germline CDR1 reads MNHNS; CDR2 reads SASEGT. The CDR3 runs to 16 residues. CDR3 in amino acids: CASSGLSQVITGELFF. The DNA of the CDR3 is TGTGCCAGCAGTGGGCTAAGCCAGGTTATCACCGGGGAGCTGTTTTTT.

The chain combines TRBV25-1 with TRBJ1-2; TRBD1 might be the D (6 bases). Germline loops: CDR1 MGHDK, CDR2 SYGVNS. V was shortened by 4 bases and J by 4 bases, with 10 bases between the two germline ends. The CDR3 consists of 13 residues. The CDR3, as DNA: TGTGCCAGCAGTGTGGTGACAGGCTATGGCTACACCTTC. It yields the protein CASSVVTGYGYTF.

The gene calls are TRBV9 and TRBJ2-3; D is perhaps TRBD2 (5 bases). CDR3 length: 14 amino acids. Trimming pared 3 bases from V and 5 bases from J, leaving 13 bases between. Looked up from germline, CDR1 is SGDLS and CDR2 is YYNGEE. CDR3 loop: CASSGSGLGDTQYF. DNA for the CDR3: TGTGCCAGCAGCGGGAGCGGACTCGGAGATACGCAGTATTTT.

J is TRBJ1-5 and V is TRBV7-6, with D perhaps TRBD1 (5 bases). Trimming shortened V by 8 bases and J by 5 bases, and 13 bases separated the two germline ends. Per germline, CDR1 SGHVS and CDR2 FNYEAQ. The CDR3 is made up of 13 amino acids. The CDR3 nucleotides read TGTGCCAGCGGAATCAGGGTGGATCAGCCCCAGCATTTT. Protein sequence: CASGIRVDQPQHF.

This chain connects TRBV29-1 to TRBJ1-4; D is unclear. Trimming left V 3 bases short and J 8 bases short, with 13 bases between. Germline V gene sequence: CDR1 SQVTM, CDR2 ANQGSEA. CDR3 length: 13 residues. This CDR3 reads CSVEGPGREKLFF. The CDR3 nucleotides are TGCAGCGTTGAGGGCCCCGGGAGAGAAAAACTGTTTTTT. Full variable domain (missing parts from reference TRBV29-1 and TRBJ1-4): SAVISQKPSRDICQRGTSLTIQCQVDSQVTMMFWYRQQPGQSLTLIATANQGSEATYESGFVIDKFPISRPNLTFSTLTVSNMSPEDSSIYLCSVEGPGREKLFFGSGTQLSVL.

CDR3 region: CAWSGTGALPDNQPQHF. In DNA form, the CDR3 reads TGTGCCTGGAGTGGGACAGGGGCCCTCCCAGACAATCAGCCCCAGCATTTT. This chain links TRBV30 with TRBJ1-5, with 9 bases identical to TRBD1. In germline, CDR1 is GTSNPN, CDR2 SVGIG (reference sequence). The CDR3 is 17 residues long. The V and J ends lost 1 base and 3 bases, in that order; junction bases with no gene match: 10.

The chain combines TRBV30 with TRBJ1-1, with no clear D. Germline CDR1 and CDR2: GTSNPN and SVGIG (reference sequence). This CDR3 region has 12 residues. Between the trimmed V and J ends, which lost 5 bases and 5 bases, there was a span of 12 bases. The CDR3 bases are TGTGCCTGGGGGAGCGGCGGGACTGAAGCTTTCTTT. Translating it yields CAWGSGGTEAFF.

This chain connects TRBV7-3 to TRBJ2-3; TRBD1 aligns across 8 bases. Germline CDR1 reads SGHTA; CDR2 reads FQGTGA. The trim removed 2 bases at V and 6 bases at J, leaving 10 bases unmatched. The CDR3 extends over 16 amino acids. The CDR3 nucleotides read TGTGCCAGCAGCTTACTACAGGGGGGACTCACCGATACGCAGTATTTT. It codes for CASSLLQGGLTDTQYF.

The chain links TRBV7-8 to TRBJ2-1; 8 nucleotides match TRBD1. J lost 3 bases, V lost 2 bases, and 6 bases had no gene match. CDR3 length equals 16 residues. Germline V gene data show CDR1 as SGHVS and CDR2 as FQNEAQ. CDR3: CASSLSAGGSYNEQFF. In DNA form, the CDR3 reads TGTGCCAGCAGCTTATCTGCAGGGGGCAGCTACAATGAGCAGTTCTTC.

V usage is TRBV19 and J usage is TRBJ2-1; D is unclear. CDR3 size: 14 residues. Trimming pared 8 bases from V and 0 bases from J, leaving 11 bases between. Germline CDR1 LNHDA, CDR2 SQIVND (reference sequence). CDR3 DNA: TGTGCCAGTTGCGGCGGAGTCTCCTACAATGAGCAGTTCTTC. As protein: CASCGGVSYNEQFF.